The 7 T cell receptor beta chains listed next were all sequenced from one sample in a study of blood T cell repertoires in COVID-19. The method was immunoSEQ multiplex PCR; TCRdb's version includes in-frame clones alone and lacks a portion of them. The top ten hold around 10% of the sample, which has about 150,000 clones, roughly four fifths seen once. Sequencing was carried out using peripheral blood. All receptors come from a woman aged 55-75 years with COVID-19, enrolled during active disease.

About this clone: This sample includes further DNA sequences coding for the same CDR3. CDR3 in DNA: TGTGCCAGCAGTTTCCAGGGGAACACTGAAGCTTTCTTT. Amino acid sequence: CASSFQGNTEAFF. This chain uses TRBV12-3 or TRBV12-4 with TRBJ1-1, with D perhaps TRBD1 (5 bases). With 3 bases removed from V and 1 base from J, the gap between germline ends came to 6 bases. The CDR3 loop spans 13 amino acids.

The chain combines TRBV19 with TRBJ2-1; maybe TRBD2 (6 bases). The germline CDR1 and CDR2 sequences are LNHDA and SQIVND (reference sequence). CDR3 size: 14 residues. V gave up 7 bases and J gave up 6 bases, with 16 bases separating them. DNA of the CDR3: TGTGCCAGTACCCCCGGAGGGCCTCCCAATGAGCAGTTCTTC. This encodes CASTPGGPPNEQFF.

The chain employs TRBV5-6 and TRBJ2-2; D unclear. The V gene lost 1 base and the J gene lost 6 bases, with 7 bases spanning the gap. Germline V gene lookup returns CDR1 SGHDT and CDR2 YYEEEE. This CDR3 comprises 13 residues. CDR3: CASSLIRAGELFF. In DNA form, the CDR3 reads TGTGCCAGCAGCTTGATACGGGCCGGGGAGCTGTTTTTT.

As for this clone: The junction and the germline gene differ at one end; a read error may be behind it. This sequence joins TRBV3-1 (or the pseudogene TRBV3-2) and TRBJ1-2; no firm D call. The germline V gene encodes CDR1 LGHDT and CDR2 YNNKEL (reference sequence). This CDR3 contains 12 residues. The CDR3 region is CASSQGTRLHLF. The CDR3 DNA reads TGTGCCAGCAGCCAAGGTACCAGGCTACACCTTTTC.

The V call is TRBV19, the J call TRBJ2-7; D possibly corresponds to TRBD2 (5 bases). Germline values: CDR1 LNHDA, CDR2 SQIVND (reference sequence). Trimming removed 1 base at V and 7 bases at J, with 8 bases between. The CDR3 runs 12 residues. This CDR3 reads CASSIVTGEQYF. CDR3 DNA: TGTGCCAGTAGTATAGTAACGGGGGAGCAGTACTTC. The whole variable domain, filled in from reference TRBV19 and TRBJ2-7, reads DGGITQSPKYLFRKEGQNVTLSCEQNLNHDAMYWYRQDPGQGLRLIYYSQIVNDFQKGDIAEGYSVSREKKESFPLTVTSAQKNPTAFYLCASSIVTGEQYFGPGTRLTVT.

The chain uses TRBV5-1 and TRBJ2-5, with 13 bases fitting TRBD2. The CDR3 extends over 17 amino acids. Unmatched junction bases numbered 11, after V lost 4 bases and J lost 5 bases. CDR1 and CDR2 (germline): SGHRS, YFSETQ. CDR3 loop: CASSPGLAGRRMETQYF. The CDR3 bases are TGCGCCAGCAGCCCGGGACTAGCGGGAAGACGAATGGAGACCCAGTACTTC. The whole variable domain, remainder taken from reference TRBV5-1 and TRBJ2-5, is KAGVTQTPRYLIKTRGQQVTLSCSPISGHRSVSWYQQTPGQGLQFLFEYFSETQRNKGNFPGRFSGRQFSNSRSEMNVSTLELGDSALYLCASSPGLAGRRMETQYFGPGTRLLVL.

This sequence joins TRBV27 and TRBJ1-1; 7 bases are a match to TRBD1. Trimming cost V 5 bases and J 1 base; bases outside gene matches: 10. CDR1 and CDR2 from the germline V gene are MNHEY and SMNVEV (reference sequence). The CDR3 extends over 16 amino acids. The CDR3 DNA reads as TGTGCCAGCAGTCACCTGCCGACAGGGACGAACACTGAAGCTTTCTTT. Amino acids: CASSHLPTGTNTEAFF.